A single sample gave rise to the 20 T cell receptor beta chains below, sequenced in a study of cytomegalovirus exposure and HLA in healthy donors. PCR used 60 Vbeta primers and 13 Jbeta primers. Produced via immunoSEQ multiplex PCR; TCRdb's table is partial and in-frame only. The table has about 130,000 clones, around 81% seen once. Sequencing was performed on PBMCs. The source of these receptors is a woman between 45 and 65 years old in good health and CMV-seronegative.

The chain recombines TRBV7-8 with TRBJ2-1, with D possibly being TRBD2 (6 bases). V was shortened by 3 bases and J by 8 bases, with 23 bases between the two germline ends. The CDR3 covers 17 residues. Per germline, CDR1 SGHVS and CDR2 FQNEAQ. The CDR3 loop reads CASSFHWRREEVHEQFF. DNA for the CDR3: TGTGCCAGCAGCTTTCACTGGAGGCGGGAAGAGGTCCATGAGCAGTTCTTC. Using reference TRBV7-8 and TRBJ2-1 for the parts outside the CDR3, the full variable domain is GAGVSQSPRYKVAKRGQDVALRCDPISGHVSLFWYQQALGQGPEFLTYFQNEAQLDKSGLPSDRFFAERPEGSVSTLKIQRTQQEDSAVYLCASSFHWRREEVHEQFFGPGTRLTVL.

CDR3 protein: CASRRQEGAYEQYF. Written as DNA, the CDR3 is TGTGCCAGTCGAAGGCAGGAGGGAGCCTACGAGCAGTACTTC. The J gene is TRBJ2-7, the V gene TRBV2; tentative D call: TRBD2 (6 bases). V was trimmed by 9 bases and J by 2 bases, leaving 17 bases between them. CDR3 length equals 14 residues. Germline V lookup: CDR1 SNHLY, CDR2 FYNNEI.

The chain links TRBV7-6 to TRBJ1-6; tentative D call: TRBD1 (6 bases). Trimming removed 4 bases from V and 10 bases from J, with 14 bases in between. Germline CDR1 is SGHVS and CDR2 is FNYEAQ. CDR3 length: 14 residues. CDR3 coding DNA: TGTGCCAGCAGCTGGGGGGGGCGTGAATCACCCCTCCACTTT. Translated: CASSWGGRESPLHF.

The J gene is TRBJ2-7, the V gene TRBV4-3, with TRBD2 matching 8 bases. V lost 4 bases to trimming and J lost 3 bases; unmatched junction nucleotides: 8. The CDR3 is 15 residues long. Germline values: CDR1 LGHNA, CDR2 YSLEER. For the CDR3, the DNA is TGCGCCAGCAGCCCTCGGGAGGGACTCATCTACGAGCAGTACTTC. Its translation is CASSPREGLIYEQYF.

The gene calls are TRBV7-9 and TRBJ1-1; no reliable D call. Germline V gene data show CDR1 as SEHNR and CDR2 as FQNEAQ (reference sequence). Trimming stripped 2 bases from V and 3 bases from J, with 13 bases between. The CDR3 is 15 residues long. CDR3 in amino acids: CASSLIAGYDTEAFF. CDR3 nucleotide sequence: TGTGCCAGCAGCTTAATCGCCGGGTATGACACTGAAGCTTTCTTT.

This clone was seen a few times. Written as DNA, the CDR3 is TGTGCCAGCAGCTCCAGATCGTGGCAGTACTTC. It translates to CASSSRSWQYF. V and J are TRBV6-5 and TRBJ2-7, with D uncertain. Germline V gene lookup returns CDR1 MNHEY and CDR2 SVGAGI. The CDR3 has 11 residues. The V gene lost 6 bases and the J gene lost 9 bases, with 12 bases spanning the gap.

The chain has TRBV27 and TRBJ1-5; 8 nucleotides agree with TRBD1. V trimming: 3 bases; J trimming: 9 bases; junction bases outside the gene matches: 4. This CDR3 region has 13 residues. CDR1 and CDR2 from the germline V gene are MNHEY and SMNVEV (reference sequence). The CDR3 DNA reads as TGTGCCAGCAGTTTGCGGACAGGGCGGCCCCAGCATTTT. It codes for CASSLRTGRPQHF.

The chain recombines TRBV5-6 with TRBJ2-7, with D perhaps TRBD2 (6 bases). V was pared by 3 bases and J by 6 bases, with 19 bases between. The length of the CDR3 is 15 residues. Germline CDR1 SGHDT, CDR2 YYEEEE. The CDR3 loop is CASSWDRLGSSEQYV. Here the CDR3 DNA reads TGTGCCAGCAGCTGGGACCGACTAGGGTCTAGCGAGCAGTACGTC.

The chain is built from TRBV4-3 and TRBJ2-3, with a possible D match to TRBD1 (6 bases). This CDR3 has 15 amino acids. The germline V gene encodes CDR1 LGHNA and CDR2 YSLEER. V lost 3 bases to trimming and J lost 0 bases, with 10 bases between them. The DNA of the CDR3 is TGCGCCAGCAGCCACGGACAGTCCAGCACAGATACGCAGTATTTT. Translated: CASSHGQSSTDTQYF.

J is TRBJ1-4 and V is TRBV27; the D gene is possibly TRBD1 (5 bases). Germline CDR1 MNHEY, CDR2 SMNVEV (reference sequence). This CDR3 is built from 14 residues. Trimming removed 5 bases from V and 8 bases from J, with 15 bases in between. The CDR3 DNA reads TGTGCCAGCAGTCTCCAGGGTGTCGGGGAAAAACTGTTTTTT. Translation: CASSLQGVGEKLFF.

The chain employs TRBV9 and TRBJ1-3; D may be TRBD1 (5 bases). This CDR3 is built from 14 residues. Between the trimmed V and J ends, which lost 2 bases and 2 bases, there was a span of 8 bases. CDR1 SGDLS and CDR2 YYNGEE come from the germline V gene. The CDR3 nucleotides read TGTGCCAGCAGCGTGCAAGGGGCTGGAAACACCATATATTTT. Its protein is CASSVQGAGNTIYF.

This clone was observed a few times. V and J are TRBV4-3 and TRBJ2-7, with 9 bases that match TRBD2. CDR1 LGHNA and CDR2 YSLEER come from the germline V gene. After removal of 0 bases from V and 2 bases from J, the junction contained 11 bases not matched to a gene. This CDR3 region has 18 residues. The CDR3 nucleotides are TGCGCCAGCAGCCAAGAGCCCGCTAGCGGGAACCAAGCCTACGAGCAGTACTTC. Translated, it gives CASSQEPASGNQAYEQYF.

The chain carries TRBV30 and TRBJ2-7; 7 bases line up with TRBD1. V was pared by 2 bases and J by 3 bases, with 4 bases of the junction left unmatched. The CDR3 runs to 13 residues. CDR1 GTSNPN and CDR2 SVGIG come from the germline V gene (reference sequence). Here the CDR3 reads CAWSNRGHYEQYV. CDR3 DNA sequence: TGTGCCTGGAGTAACAGGGGCCACTACGAGCAGTACGTC.

Note on this clone: A read error may account for a junction end that differs from germline. V and J are TRBV6-1 and TRBJ2-5; weak D call: TRBD1 (5 bases). The CDR3 length is 15 residues. Per germline, CDR1 MNHNS and CDR2 SASEGT. In nucleotides, the CDR3 is TGTGCCAGCACTGGGTGGGGTGGGGCCCAAGAGGCCCAGTACTTC. It codes for CASTGWGGAQEAQYF.

V is TRBV7-9 and J is TRBJ2-3; D may be TRBD2 (6 bases). Trimming left V 5 bases short and J 4 bases short, with 13 bases between. This CDR3 region has 14 residues. Germline V gene data show CDR1 as SEHNR and CDR2 as FQNEAQ (reference sequence). The CDR3 is CASSRDGGADTQYF. The CDR3 DNA sequence: TGTGCCAGCAGCCGGGACGGGGGTGCAGATACGCAGTATTTT.

The chain employs TRBV10-3 and TRBJ1-1; D is uncertain. The germline V gene encodes CDR1 ENHRY and CDR2 SYGVKD. This CDR3 has 15 amino acids. Trimming left V 3 bases short and J 1 base short, with 12 bases between. The CDR3 bases are TGTGCCATCAGTGATTTTAATGGCGGGAACACTGAAGCTTTCTTT. Its translation is CAISDFNGGNTEAFF.

This sequence joins TRBV6-4 and TRBJ1-5; unclear D gene. CDR3 length equals 17 residues. V was shortened by 0 bases and J by 0 bases, with 12 bases between the two germline ends. CDR1 is MRHNA and CDR2 is SNTAGT in the germline V gene. The CDR3 is CASSDSPIEGSNQPQHF. CDR3 nucleotide sequence: TGTGCCAGCAGTGACTCTCCTATAGAGGGTAGCAATCAGCCCCAGCATTTT.

Remarks on this clone: Additional DNA sequences in this sample encode the identical CDR3. The gene calls are TRBV5-4 and TRBJ2-3; the D gene is possibly TRBD1 (6 bases). The CDR3 length is 16 residues. V was trimmed by 0 bases and J by 0 bases, leaving 11 bases between them. Germline assignment: CDR1 SGHNT and CDR2 YYREEE (reference sequence). DNA for the CDR3: TGTGCCAGCAGCTTGGGACAGGTCTCTAGCACAGATACGCAGTATTTT. This gives the protein CASSLGQVSSTDTQYF.

The J gene is TRBJ1-1, the V gene TRBV27; no definite D call. The germline V gene has CDR1 MNHEY and CDR2 SMNVEV (reference sequence). This CDR3 spans 13 amino acids. V lost 6 bases to trimming and J lost 8 bases, with 16 bases between them. For the CDR3, the DNA is TGTGCCAGCAGACCTCTCTCGGAGCCCGAAGCTTTCTTT. Translating it yields CASRPLSEPEAFF.

The chain employs TRBV7-8 and TRBJ2-5; D ambiguous. The ends were cut back, 0 bases at V and 3 bases at J, with 17 bases in the middle. This CDR3 spans 17 amino acids. Germline loops: CDR1 SGHVS, CDR2 FQNEAQ. The chain's CDR3 is CASSLAFAAPLKETQYF. In nucleotides, the CDR3 is TGTGCCAGCAGCTTAGCTTTCGCGGCCCCATTAAAAGAGACCCAGTACTTC.